These 28 T cell receptor beta chains were sequenced from one sample in a study of blood T cells in healthy people across ages. A second PCR, run for roughly 7 to 12 cycles, used a sample-barcoded 5' primer plus a J-beta primer mix. TCRdb used MiXCR to reprocess the 5' RACE reads, holding one entry per CDR3 protein. Of 550,000 to 650,000 distinct CDR3 sequences detected, 25% to 35% appear once; the ten largest clones hold around a sixth. Source material: blood. These receptors came from a woman of 80 years or more in good health.

This clonotype was counted only a few times. This sequence may be a read error, since a much larger clone differs from it by one base. The V and J genes are TRBV5-1 and TRBJ1-2; TRBD1 agrees at 10 bases. The germline CDR1 and CDR2 sequences are SGHRS and YFSETQ. This CDR3 has 15 residues. V gave up 0 bases and J gave up 6 bases; unmatched junction bases: 5. The DNA for the CDR3 is TGCGCCAGCAGCTTGGGGGACAGGGGCGCGAATGGCTACACCTTC. It codes for CASSLGDRGANGYTF.

This clonotype has a count of ten or more. The rearrangement joins TRBV24-1 to TRBJ2-1; no reliable D call. This CDR3 is built from 14 residues. V was pared by 6 bases and J by 0 bases, with 8 bases between. Germline V gene lookup returns CDR1 KGHDR and CDR2 SFDVKD. CDR3 sequence reads: CATSFSNSYNEQFF. CDR3 DNA sequence: TGTGCCACCAGTTTCTCAAACTCCTACAATGAGCAGTTCTTC.

As concerns this clonotype: The junction differs from germline at one of its ends, possibly a read error. V is TRBV5-1 and J is TRBJ1-4; D gene uncertain. The V gene's germline CDR1 is SGHRS and CDR2 YFSETQ. The CDR3 is 13 residues long. In DNA, the CDR3 is TGCGCCAGCAGCTTAAACGAAAATGAAAAACGGTTTTTT. Amino acids: CASSLNENEKRFF.

The V gene is TRBV11-2, the J gene TRBJ2-5; D is uncertain. Germline V gives CDR1 SGHAT, CDR2 FQNNGV. V dropped 0 bases and J dropped 0 bases, with 8 bases sitting between them. The CDR3 has 15 residues. Here the CDR3 reads CASSLDLANQETQYF. The CDR3 DNA reads as TGTGCCAGCAGCTTAGATCTCGCCAACCAAGAGACCCAGTACTTC.

This clonotype was detected many times. V usage is TRBV20-1 and J usage is TRBJ2-3; D is uncertain. The ends were cut back, 0 bases at V and 9 bases at J, with 4 bases in the middle. This CDR3 has 10 amino acids. CDR1 DFQATT and CDR2 SNEGSKA come from the germline V gene (reference sequence). The CDR3 DNA reads TGCAGTGCTAGAGATCTCACGCAGTATTTT. It translates to CSARDLTQYF.

This clonotype was seen a single time. The gene calls are TRBV20-1 and TRBJ2-2; D uncertain. The CDR3 extends over 14 amino acids. The V gene's germline CDR1 is DFQATT and CDR2 SNEGSKA (reference sequence). V lost 5 bases to trimming and J lost 5 bases, with 15 bases between them. The CDR3, as DNA: TGCAGTGCTGACTCCCCCTCACCTACCGGGGAGCTGTTTTTT. Translation gives CSADSPSPTGELFF.

Concerning this clonotype: One end of the junction does not line up with germline, which may come from a read error. The V gene is TRBV10-3, the J gene TRBJ1-1; no reliable D call. The CDR3 length is 14 residues. Germline loops: CDR1 ENHRY, CDR2 SYGVKD. The CDR3 loop reads CAVSAGVDSTEAFF. The DNA for the CDR3 is TGTGCCGTCAGTGCCGGGGTTGATAGCACTGAAGCTTTCTTT.

This clonotype was counted a few times. This sequence joins TRBV18 and TRBJ2-7; maybe TRBD1 (6 bases). Germline CDR1 is KGHSH and CDR2 is LQKENI. Trimming stripped 2 bases from V and 12 bases from J, with 17 bases between. The CDR3 sequence is 13 residues long. The chain's CDR3 is CASSPFGGQSRYF. CDR3 in DNA: TGTGCCAGCTCACCATTTGGGGGCCAGTCCCGGTACTTC.

J is TRBJ2-7 and V is TRBV29-1; TRBD1 might be the D (6 bases). The CDR3 is 17 amino acids. Germline V gives CDR1 SQVTM, CDR2 ANQGSEA. Trimming cost V 1 base and J 3 bases, with 22 bases left between them. This chain's CDR3 is CSVEGLAVTGNSYEQYF. The CDR3 DNA reads as TGCAGCGTTGAAGGGCTTGCAGTAACAGGGAATAGCTACGAGCAGTACTTC.

The rearrangement joins TRBV7-9 to TRBJ1-4; TRBD1 might be the D (6 bases). V was pared by 5 bases and J by 3 bases, with 19 bases between. This CDR3 is 17 amino acids long. CDR1 is SEHNR, CDR2 FQNEAQ, per germline (reference sequence). CDR3 in DNA: TGTGCCAGCAGCCCGAGGAGGGGGGAGGTCGCTAATGAAAAACTGTTTTTT. The encoded protein is CASSPRRGEVANEKLFF.

Regarding this clonotype: A single base separates this from a much larger clone, so it may be a read error. The V gene is TRBV11-2, the J gene TRBJ2-5; D not certain. Germline assignment: CDR1 SGHAT and CDR2 FQNNGV. This CDR3 spans 13 amino acids. CDR3 DNA sequence: TGTGCCAACAGCCCGGGCCTACAAGAGACCCAGTACTTC. It encodes CANSPGLQETQYF.

The chain couples TRBV7-2 to TRBJ1-2; a weak D match, TRBD1 (5 bases). The V end lost 7 bases, the J end lost 7 bases, and 13 bases lay between the germline ends. Germline V gives CDR1 SGHTA, CDR2 FQGNSA. The CDR3 runs to 12 residues. Here the CDR3 DNA reads TGTGCCAGCAATTTGGCTGGGGGTGGCTACACCTTC. Translated, it gives CASNLAGGGYTF.

This clonotype was seen repeatedly, ten times or more. V and J are TRBV11-2 and TRBJ2-1; perhaps TRBD2 as D (6 bases). Germline V gene data show CDR1 as SGHAT and CDR2 as FQNNGV. Trimming left V 6 bases short and J 0 bases short, with 15 bases between. This CDR3 is 16 amino acids long. The CDR3 loop reads CASRTIRGSSYNEQFF. CDR3 in DNA: TGTGCCAGCAGAACAATCCGGGGGAGCTCCTACAATGAGCAGTTCTTC.

This clonotype was detected many times. CDR3 coding DNA: TGTGCCAGCAGTTACTCTCAATACGAGCAGTACTTC. Translation gives CASSYSQYEQYF. The V call is TRBV6-6, the J call TRBJ2-7; D is uncertain. V lost 0 bases and J 4 bases, leaving 4 bases between the germline ends. CDR3 size: 12 residues. In germline, CDR1 is MNHNY, CDR2 SVGAGI (reference sequence).

This clonotype was seen ten or more times. The chain joins TRBV20-1 to TRBJ2-3; 13 bases match TRBD2. Germline CDR1 and CDR2: DFQATT and SNEGSKA (reference sequence). V was pared by 6 bases and J by 2 bases, with 5 bases of the junction left unmatched. The length of the CDR3 is 15 residues. CDR3 DNA: TGCAGTGCAGGACTAGCGGGGGACCTCACAGATACGCAGTATTTT. Residues: CSAGLAGDLTDTQYF.

Turning to this clonotype: A much larger clone sits a single nucleotide away, making a read error possible. CDR3 nucleotide sequence: TGTGCCAGCAGCTTAATTCCAAAGGGGGCCTCCTACAATGAGCAGTACTTC. Its translation: CASSLIPKGASYNEQYF. V usage is TRBV7-3 and J usage is TRBJ2-1, with 7 bases matching TRBD1. The J call may be wrong; the DNA end is better matched by TRBJ2-7. Germline CDR1 reads SGHTA; CDR2 reads FQGTGA. This CDR3 contains 17 residues.

This clonotype was observed a few times. CDR3 in amino acids: CASSPERKTDTQYF. CDR3 sequence (DNA): TGTGCCAGCTCACCAGAGCGGAAAACAGATACGCAGTATTTT. The chain links TRBV18 to TRBJ2-3; D might be TRBD2 (5 bases). Between the trimmed V and J ends, which lost 2 bases and 3 bases, there was a span of 9 bases. The CDR3 runs to 14 residues. Germline CDR1 is KGHSH and CDR2 is LQKENI.

Details on this clonotype: A much more abundant neighbour one base away suggests this may be a read error. The rearrangement joins TRBV25-1 to TRBJ2-1, with 10 bases matching TRBD1. V was pared by 1 base and J by 7 bases, with 7 bases of the junction left unmatched. The CDR3 runs to 16 residues. From germline, CDR1 is MGHDK and CDR2 SYGVNS. The CDR3 reads CASSELRGQGRNEQFF. CDR3 DNA: TGTGCCAGCAGTGAATTGCGGGGACAGGGGAGAAATGAGCAGTTCTTC.

This clonotype was seen many times. This sequence joins TRBV5-5 and TRBJ2-5, with D perhaps TRBD2 (6 bases). CDR3 length: 14 residues. V lost 0 bases and J 5 bases, leaving 11 bases between the germline ends. The V gene's germline CDR1 is SGHKS and CDR2 YYEKEE (reference sequence). The CDR3 protein is CASSLEGRGETQYF. CDR3 coding DNA: TGTGCCAGCAGCTTGGAGGGTCGGGGGGAGACCCAGTACTTC.

This clonotype was counted at least ten times. The chain couples TRBV7-9 to TRBJ2-7; 12 nucleotides align to TRBD1. CDR1 SEHNR and CDR2 FQNEAQ come from the germline V gene (reference sequence). Trimming at V came to 5 bases and at J to 7 bases, leaving 9 bases not matched to a gene. This CDR3 comprises 15 residues. The CDR3 nucleotides are TGTGCCAGCAGCCCTCCGGGACAGGGGGCGCGAGAGCAGTACTTC. Its translation is CASSPPGQGAREQYF.

This clonotype was found many times. DNA for the CDR3: TGTGCCAGCGCCCATTCGGGGTTGGACGAGCAGTACTTC. Its translation: CASAHSGLDEQYF. This chain connects TRBV25-1 to TRBJ2-7; D is perhaps TRBD2 (5 bases). V lost 8 bases, J lost 5 bases, and 16 bases lay in between. The CDR3 loop spans 13 amino acids. The V gene's germline CDR1 is MGHDK and CDR2 SYGVNS.

This clonotype has more than one count but fewer than ten. The chain recombines TRBV30 with TRBJ1-5; TRBD1 might be the D (6 bases). Trimming removed 5 bases at V and 3 bases at J, with 11 bases between. Germline CDR1 GTSNPN, CDR2 SVGIG (reference sequence). The CDR3 spans 13 residues. The CDR3 DNA follows: TGTGCCTGGGGGGGGGCTCACAATCAGCCCCAGCATTTT. This translates into CAWGGAHNQPQHF.

There are many counts of this clonotype. The chain couples TRBV2 to TRBJ1-2; 11 bases agree with TRBD1. Trimming at V came to 3 bases and at J to 3 bases, leaving 0 bases not matched to a gene. The germline V gene encodes CDR1 SNHLY and CDR2 FYNNEI. The CDR3 spans 14 residues. The DNA for the CDR3 is TGTGCCAGCAGTGAGGACAGGGGGCACTATGGCTACACCTTC. Translation: CASSEDRGHYGYTF.

This clonotype was recorded at least ten times. V gene TRBV14 combines with J gene TRBJ2-7, with 9 bases that match TRBD1. The CDR3 has 19 amino acids. V gave up 5 bases and J gave up 2 bases; unmatched junction bases: 19. Germline V gene lookup returns CDR1 SGHDN and CDR2 FVKESK. CDR3 amino acids: CASSSRIKFGTGSPYEQYF. Here the CDR3 DNA reads TGTGCCAGCAGCTCACGAATTAAATTCGGGACAGGGTCTCCCTACGAGCAGTACTTC.

The V and J genes are TRBV6-2 or TRBV6-3 and TRBJ1-1, with a tentative D call TRBD1 (6 bases). Germline loops: CDR1 MNHEY, CDR2 SVGEGT. The CDR3 consists of 14 residues. V lost 7 bases and J lost 1, with 13 bases in between. The CDR3 sequence is CASINTGWNTEAFF. CDR3 bases: TGTGCCAGCATCAATACAGGGTGGAACACTGAAGCTTTCTTT.

As concerns this clonotype: This may be a read error: a much more frequent sequence differs by one nucleotide. This chain joins TRBV3-1 and TRBJ2-7, with D unclear. The V gene's germline CDR1 is LGHDT and CDR2 YNNKEL (reference sequence). V was trimmed by 0 bases and J by 9 bases, leaving 15 bases between them. The CDR3 has 14 amino acids. In nucleotides, the CDR3 is TGTGCCAGCAGCCAAGAGGTTAGCTACGACGGGCAGTACTTC. It translates to CASSQEVSYDGQYF.

A note on this clonotype: One base away lies a much larger clone, so this may be a sequencing read error. The chain is built from TRBV9 and TRBJ2-5; 7 bases map to TRBD2. Germline V CDR1 and CDR2: SGDLS, YYNGEE. The CDR3 consists of 20 residues. J gave up 0 bases and V 4 bases, and 21 bases lay outside the gene matches. CDR3 sequence (DNA): TGTGCCAGCAGCATAGCAGAGGGGAGGTCGAGCGGGGTGTACCAAGAGACCCAGTACTTC. Translated, it gives CASSIAEGRSSGVYQETQYF.

This clonotype was found a few times. V and J are TRBV20-1 and TRBJ2-3; D remains ambiguous. In germline, CDR1 is DFQATT, CDR2 SNEGSKA (reference sequence). The CDR3 has 11 amino acids. V shed 5 bases and J shed 3 bases, with 6 bases lying between them. DNA of the CDR3: TGCAGTGCTCATCCGACAGATACGCAGTATTTT. Its protein product is CSAHPTDTQYF.